Following are 9 T cell receptor beta chains from one sample sequenced in a study of blood T cell repertoires in COVID-19. Method: immunoSEQ multiplex PCR; TCRdb's copy keeps in-frame clones and lacks some. The sample has 250,000 to 300,000 clones; around 90% are singletons. Sequencing was performed on PBMCs or T cells enriched from blood (not recorded which). These receptors were taken from a middle-aged woman who had recovered from COVID-19.

The genes are TRBV6-5 and TRBJ2-7, with TRBD2 as a possible D gene (5 bases). V lost 6 bases and J 7 bases, leaving 13 bases between the germline ends. Germline CDR1 is MNHEY and CDR2 is SVGAGI. The CDR3 is 12 amino acids. The CDR3 is CASSRDRWEQYF. The CDR3 nucleotides are TGTGCCAGCAGCCGGGATCGGTGGGAGCAGTACTTC.

The chain has TRBV18 and TRBJ1-1; a possible D gene is TRBD1 (5 bases). Per the germline V gene, CDR1 is KGHSH and CDR2 is LQKENI. There are 17 residues in the CDR3. V shed 4 bases and J shed 1 base, with 19 bases lying between them. The CDR3: CASSLTGLTIPNTEAFF. Here the CDR3 DNA reads TGTGCCAGCTCACTAACGGGACTGACAATACCGAACACTGAAGCTTTCTTT.

The chain links TRBV29-1 to TRBJ1-2, with 10 bases that match TRBD1. Germline V lookup: CDR1 SQVTM, CDR2 ANQGSEA. Unmatched junction bases numbered 12, after V lost 7 bases and J lost 7 bases. The CDR3 loop spans 14 amino acids. This CDR3 is CSGGTGTGAPGYTF. The CDR3 nucleotides are TGCAGCGGTGGTACCGGGACAGGGGCTCCTGGCTACACCTTC.

The chain links TRBV7-2 to TRBJ2-1; 7 bases map to TRBD2. Germline V lookup: CDR1 SGHTA, CDR2 FQGNSA. The CDR3 extends over 13 amino acids. The junction had 2 bases not matched to a gene; V was cut back by 2 bases and J by 7 bases. The CDR3 DNA reads TGTGCCAGCAGCTTACTGGGAGGGAATGAGCAGTTCTTC. It translates to CASSLLGGNEQFF.

This clone is a singleton in its sample. J is TRBJ2-6 and V is TRBV10-3; possibly TRBD1 for D (5 bases). CDR1 and CDR2 from the germline V gene are ENHRY and SYGVKD. The CDR3 runs to 18 residues. Between the trimmed V and J ends, which lost 1 base and 0 bases, there was a span of 13 bases. CDR3 coding DNA: TGTGCCATCAGTGAGTTTAAAGGGGCATACTCTGGGGCCAACGTCCTGACTTTC. Translating it yields CAISEFKGAYSGANVLTF.

The chain carries TRBV3-1 (or the pseudogene TRBV3-2) and TRBJ2-5; 9 nucleotides agree with TRBD1. V was pared by 5 bases and J by 4 bases, with 8 bases of the junction left unmatched. This CDR3 has 15 residues. The germline CDR1 and CDR2 sequences are LGHDT and YNNKEL (reference sequence). CDR3: CASSSTGQGGETQYF. The CDR3 DNA reads TGTGCCAGCAGCTCCACGGGACAGGGTGGAGAGACCCAGTACTTC.

The chain combines TRBV7-9 with TRBJ1-1; possibly TRBD1 for D (5 bases). V lost 0 bases and J 10 bases, leaving 15 bases between the germline ends. The germline V gene encodes CDR1 SEHNR and CDR2 FQNEAQ (reference sequence). CDR3 length: 14 residues. In nucleotides, the CDR3 is TGTGCCAGCAGCTTAGCGCGGGGTACAAGGGGAGCTTTCTTT. This translates into CASSLARGTRGAFF.

The chain joins TRBV6-5 to TRBJ2-2, with D maybe TRBD1 (6 bases). The V gene's germline CDR1 is MNHEY and CDR2 SVGAGI. V was trimmed by 5 bases and J by 6 bases, leaving 10 bases between them. The CDR3 extends over 13 amino acids. CDR3 sequence reads: CASSIDRPGELFF. The CDR3 DNA follows: TGTGCCAGCAGTATCGACAGGCCCGGGGAGCTGTTTTTT.

The rearrangement links TRBV6-6 to TRBJ1-5, with 9 bases matching TRBD1. CDR1 is MNHNY and CDR2 is SVGAGI in the germline V gene (reference sequence). J lost 4 bases, V lost 10 bases, and 8 bases had no gene match. This CDR3 contains 14 residues. DNA of the CDR3: TGTGCCACAAGTACAGGGGGCGGTAATCAGCCCCAGCATTTT. Its translation is CATSTGGGNQPQHF.